The 8 T cell receptor beta chains below were found in one sample sequenced in a study of T cells in Graves' hyperthyroidism and ophthalmopathy. Authors of the study amplified TCR beta CDR3 regions from RNA transcripts. The study used the HTBI primer set for a first-round RT-PCR of the TCR CDR3. MiXCR was run by TCRdb on the multiplex PCR reads, yielding one entry per CDR3 protein. In the table there are 600,000 to 650,000 distinct CDR3 sequences, about 20% of which are singletons. Sequenced sample: blood. The receptors were sampled from a man aged 30 to 45 with Graves' ophthalmopathy.

The rearrangement uses TRBV5-1 and TRBJ2-1; TRBD2 is a possible D gene (6 bases). The CDR3 contains 14 residues. V shed 1 base and J shed 4 bases, with 9 bases lying between them. The germline V gene has CDR1 SGHRS and CDR2 YFSETQ. CDR3 coding DNA: TGCGCCAGCAGCTTGCGACTAGATTACAATGAGCAGTTCTTC. Protein sequence: CASSLRLDYNEQFF.

On this clonotype itself: The junction departs from germline at one end; a sequencing error may be responsible. The chain links TRBV12-3 or TRBV12-4 to TRBJ1-1, with 9 bases aligning to TRBD1. The CDR3 runs 11 residues. The CDR3 bases are TGTGCCAGCAGTTTATCGGGACAGGGACTCTTT. Protein sequence: CASSLSGQGLF.

The V call is TRBV5-1, the J call TRBJ2-7; 12 bases fit TRBD2. Germline lookup yields CDR1 SGHRS and CDR2 YFSETQ. CDR3 length: 17 residues. V was pared by 2 bases and J by 4 bases, with 10 bases of the junction left unmatched. The CDR3 DNA sequence: TGCGCCAGCAGCTTCAGTCTAGCGGGAGGGCCTGGGTACGAGCAGTACTTC. Amino acid sequence: CASSFSLAGGPGYEQYF.

V usage is TRBV2 and J usage is TRBJ2-1, with a weak D call TRBD1 (6 bases). The germline gives CDR1 SNHLY, CDR2 FYNNEI. The CDR3 is 15 residues long. V was clipped by 1 base and J by 2 bases, with 9 bases between them. The CDR3 spells CASSEDRAAYNEQFF. For the CDR3, the DNA is TGTGCCAGCAGTGAAGACAGGGCAGCCTACAATGAGCAGTTCTTC. The whole variable domain, remainder taken from reference TRBV2 and TRBJ2-1, is EPEVTQTPSHQVTQMGQEVILRCVPISNHLYFYWYRQILGQKVEFLVSFYNNEISEKSEIFDDQFSVERPDGSNFTLKIRSTKLEDSAMYFCASSEDRAAYNEQFFGPGTRLTVL.

This clonotype has a handful of counts. V and J are TRBV6-9 and TRBJ2-7; D is possibly TRBD1 (6 bases). The CDR3 is 15 amino acids. Trimming took 3 bases from V and 3 from J, leaving 15 bases between them. Germline loops: CDR1 MNHGY, CDR2 SVAAGI. CDR3 DNA sequence: TGTGCCAGCAGTTACCTAAGTCCGGGACACTACGAGCAGTACTTC. Protein sequence: CASSYLSPGHYEQYF.

This clonotype was picked up many times. The V call is TRBV7-8, the J call TRBJ2-1; 10 bases are shared with TRBD2. The germline V gene encodes CDR1 SGHVS and CDR2 FQNEAQ. The CDR3 spans 18 residues. J lost 1 base, V lost 0 bases, and 6 bases had no gene match. This CDR3 reads CASSLALYSGRSYNEQFF. In nucleotides, the CDR3 is TGTGCCAGCAGCTTAGCCCTTTATAGCGGGAGGTCCTACAATGAGCAGTTCTTC.

This clonotype was seen only a few times. The chain carries TRBV7-6 and TRBJ2-7, with 8 nucleotides matching TRBD2. There are 14 residues in the CDR3. CDR1 is SGHVS, CDR2 FNYEAQ, per germline. Trimming took 1 base from V and 7 from J; bases not matched to a gene: 6. CDR3 region: CASSLELAEGEQYF. CDR3 nucleotide sequence: TGTGCCAGCAGCTTAGAACTAGCGGAGGGGGAGCAGTACTTC.

With respect to this clonotype: Just one base apart from a much larger clone, this may be a read error. The chain combines TRBV27 with TRBJ2-5; the D gene could be TRBD1 or TRBD2 (5 bases each). The germline V gene has CDR1 MNHEY and CDR2 SMNVEV (reference sequence). This CDR3 is 15 amino acids long. V dropped 6 bases and J dropped 1 base, with 15 bases sitting between them. The CDR3 is CASSSGFEGQETQYF. Here the CDR3 DNA reads TGTGCCAGCAGCTCAGGGTTTGAGGGCCAAGAGACCCAGTACTTC.